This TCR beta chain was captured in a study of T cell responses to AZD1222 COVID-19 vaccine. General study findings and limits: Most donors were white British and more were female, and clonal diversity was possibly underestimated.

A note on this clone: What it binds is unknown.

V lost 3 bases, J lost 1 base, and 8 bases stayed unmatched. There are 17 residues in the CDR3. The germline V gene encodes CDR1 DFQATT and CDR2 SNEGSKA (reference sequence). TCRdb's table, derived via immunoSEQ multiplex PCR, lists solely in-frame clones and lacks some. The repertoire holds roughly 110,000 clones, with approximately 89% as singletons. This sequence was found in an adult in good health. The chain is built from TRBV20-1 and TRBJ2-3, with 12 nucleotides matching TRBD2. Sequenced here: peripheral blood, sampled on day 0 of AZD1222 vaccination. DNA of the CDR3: TGCAGTGCTAGTATGCTAGCGGGGGGGTCCGGCACAGATACGCAGTATTTT. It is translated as CSASMLAGGSGTDTQYF.